A single sample is the source of the 31 T cell receptor beta chains below, sequenced in a study of OX40 agonist ivuxolimab in advanced cancers. Receptor libraries were prepared by the immunoSEQ multiplex PCR assay. Not all clones reach the TCRdb copy of this immuneACCESS table, which keeps in-frame sequences only. Checked studies attribute under half of the gap to unresolved V genes and leave the rest unexplained. For this sample the table gives approximately 23,000 clones, of which just under 85% were detected only once. Of the sample, 45% to 60% is held by the ten largest clones. This sample comprised CD4+ or CD8+ T cells sorted from blood, obtained in a trial of the OX40 agonist ivuxolimab. Source of these receptors: an adult with an advanced solid tumor such as melanoma, head and neck, liver or kidney cancer.

J is TRBJ2-1 and V is TRBV5-4; maybe TRBD1 (6 bases). The ends were cut back, 0 bases at V and 6 bases at J, with 10 bases in the middle. Germline V gene lookup returns CDR1 SGHNT and CDR2 YYREEE (reference sequence). The CDR3 is 14 residues long. DNA for the CDR3: TGTGCCAGCAGCTTGGTGGCAGGGGTCAATGAGCAGTTCTTC. Translated, it gives CASSLVAGVNEQFF.

The rearrangement joins TRBV30 to TRBJ1-2; a weak D match, TRBD1 (6 bases). Deletions cut 3 bases from V and 7 bases from J, with 9 bases between. Germline values: CDR1 GTSNPN, CDR2 SVGIG (reference sequence). This CDR3 comprises 11 residues. This chain's CDR3 is CAWRQGTGYTF. The CDR3 bases are TGTGCCTGGAGGCAGGGGACTGGCTACACCTTC.

The chain combines TRBV7-9 with TRBJ2-1, with 7 bases lining up with TRBD2. Germline V gene sequence: CDR1 SEHNR, CDR2 FQNEAQ (reference sequence). The CDR3 runs 15 residues. J lost 8 bases, V lost 0 bases, and 7 bases had no gene match. The CDR3 sequence: CASSLAGGSWDEQFF. The CDR3 nucleotides read TGTGCCAGCAGCTTAGCGGGGGGGTCTTGGGATGAGCAGTTCTTC.

In its sample, this clone was seen once. The chain is built from TRBV27 and TRBJ1-5; unclear D gene. Germline loops: CDR1 MNHEY, CDR2 SMNVEV (reference sequence). The CDR3 is made up of 15 amino acids. V was clipped by 3 bases and J by 0 bases, with 9 bases between them. CDR3 in DNA: TGTGCCAGCAGTTTGTCGGCAAATAGCAATCAGCCCCAGCATTTT. It codes for CASSLSANSNQPQHF.

This clone has only a few counts. The gene calls are TRBV27 and TRBJ2-2; TRBD2 matches 9 bases. V was clipped by 6 bases and J by 1 base; unmatched bases: 15. Germline CDR1 MNHEY, CDR2 SMNVEV (reference sequence). The CDR3 has 19 residues. The DNA for the CDR3 is TGTGCCAGCAGCCGATTCGCGGGGGGGGAACCTGTGAACACCGGGGAGCTGTTTTTT. This gives the protein CASSRFAGGEPVNTGELFF.

The chain has TRBV29-1 and TRBJ1-1, with TRBD1 matching 7 bases. Germline V CDR1 and CDR2: SQVTM, ANQGSEA. V shed 2 bases and J 2 bases; nucleotides not matched to a gene: 2. The CDR3 length is 13 residues. The CDR3 is CSVEQGGNTEAFF. As DNA, the CDR3 is TGCAGCGTTGAACAGGGGGGAAACACTGAAGCTTTCTTT.

The rearrangement joins TRBV6-1 to TRBJ2-1; D gene ambiguous. V was cut by 3 bases and J by 14 bases, with 11 bases left in between. The CDR3 has 11 residues. The germline CDR1 and CDR2 sequences are MNHNS and SASEGT. This CDR3 reads CASSDLSWEFF. The CDR3 bases are TGTGCCAGCAGTGATCTGTCTTGGGAGTTCTTC.

The chain uses TRBV5-5 and TRBJ2-7; D is uncertain. From germline, CDR1 is SGHKS and CDR2 YYEKEE (reference sequence). V gave up 0 bases and J gave up 3 bases, with 4 bases separating them. The length of the CDR3 is 12 residues. The CDR3 region is CASSLGGYEQYF. In DNA form, the CDR3 reads TGTGCCAGCAGCTTGGGCGGCTACGAGCAGTACTTC.

The V call is TRBV19, the J call TRBJ2-7, with TRBD2 matching over 8 bases. CDR1 and CDR2 from the germline V gene are LNHDA and SQIVND (reference sequence). The CDR3 length is 13 residues. After removal of 6 bases from V and 3 bases from J, the junction contained 4 bases not matched to a gene. CDR3 amino acids: CASSGGGVYEQYF. The CDR3 DNA sequence: TGTGCCAGTAGCGGGGGGGGTGTCTACGAGCAGTACTTC. The whole variable domain, remainder taken from reference TRBV19 and TRBJ2-7, is DGGITQSPKYLFRKEGQNVTLSCEQNLNHDAMYWYRQDPGQGLRLIYYSQIVNDFQKGDIAEGYSVSREKKESFPLTVTSAQKNPTAFYLCASSGGGVYEQYFGPGTRLTVT.

A few counts support this clone. J is TRBJ2-7 and V is TRBV19, with 10 bases lining up with TRBD1. This CDR3 is built from 11 residues. V gave up 9 bases and J gave up 8 bases; unmatched junction bases: 4. The germline V gene has CDR1 LNHDA and CDR2 SQIVND (reference sequence). The CDR3 nucleotides are TGTGCCAGCCAGACAGGGGGCCAGCAGTACTTC. This sequence encodes CASQTGGQQYF. Looking up the rest from reference TRBV19 and TRBJ2-7 gives the full variable domain: DGGITQSPKYLFRKEGQNVTLSCEQNLNHDAMYWYRQDPGQGLRLIYYSQIVNDFQKGDIAEGYSVSREKKESFPLTVTSAQKNPTAFYLCASQTGGQQYFGPGTRLTVT.

The rearrangement links TRBV4-3 to TRBJ1-1; D ambiguous. This CDR3 is built from 16 residues. V lost 0 bases to trimming and J lost 1 base, with 12 bases between them. The germline CDR1 and CDR2 sequences are LGHNA and YSLEER. The CDR3 DNA is TGCGCCAGCAGCCAAGATGGAGTCGCCTCGAACACTGAAGCTTTCTTT. This translates into CASSQDGVASNTEAFF.

V is TRBV6-6 and J is TRBJ2-7; D call uncertain. This CDR3 region has 12 residues. Germline assignment: CDR1 MNHNY and CDR2 SVGAGI (reference sequence). V lost 2 bases, J lost 3 bases, and 5 bases lay in between. CDR3 residues: CASSYADYEQYF. The CDR3 coding sequence is TGTGCCAGCAGTTACGCCGACTACGAGCAGTACTTC.

This chain links TRBV30 with TRBJ1-1; D is ambiguous. Germline V gene sequence: CDR1 GTSNPN, CDR2 SVGIG (reference sequence). CDR3 length equals 15 residues. V lost 3 bases to trimming and J lost 0 bases, with 14 bases between them. The CDR3 loop is CAWSRRGYLNTEAFF. Here the CDR3 DNA reads TGTGCCTGGAGCCGCCGTGGGTACCTGAACACTGAAGCTTTCTTT. The variable domain in full, completed from reference TRBV30 and TRBJ1-1, reads SQTIHQWPATLVQPVGSPLSLECTVEGTSNPNLYWYRQAAGRGLQLLFYSVGIGQISSEVPQNLSASRPQDRQFILSSKKLLLSDSGFYLCAWSRRGYLNTEAFFGQGTRLTVV.

The rearrangement uses TRBV28 and TRBJ2-4; perhaps D is TRBD1 or TRBD2 (5 bases each). V lost 5 bases, J lost 9 bases, and 8 bases lay in between. Germline CDR1 MDHEN, CDR2 SYDVKM. This CDR3 has 11 residues. The CDR3 loop reads CASSRGSIQYF. CDR3 nucleotides: TGTGCCAGCAGTCGGGGCAGCATTCAGTACTTC.

The chain is built from TRBV4-1 and TRBJ2-5; 7 bases are a match to TRBD1. CDR1 and CDR2 (germline): MGHRA, YSYEKL. CDR3 length: 15 amino acids. Germline trimming cut 0 bases from V and 2 bases from J; bases unmatched to any gene: 3. The CDR3: CASSQDTGQQETQYF. The CDR3 region has the DNA TGCGCCAGCAGCCAAGATACGGGACAGCAAGAGACCCAGTACTTC.

The gene calls are TRBV7-8 and TRBJ2-7; 11 bases agree with TRBD1. V lost 5 bases and J lost 3; bases outside the gene matches: 6. This CDR3 is built from 15 residues. CDR1 is SGHVS and CDR2 is FQNEAQ in the germline V gene. This CDR3 is CASSGSGTGGYEQYF. CDR3 nucleotide sequence: TGTGCCAGCAGCGGATCCGGGACAGGGGGCTACGAGCAGTACTTC.

The V gene is TRBV7-9, the J gene TRBJ2-5; TRBD2 agrees at 10 bases. The CDR3 is 16 residues long. Germline loops: CDR1 SEHNR, CDR2 FQNEAQ (reference sequence). The V segment lost 2 bases and the J segment 4 bases; nucleotides outside the gene matches: 7. CDR3 coding DNA: TGTGCCAGCAGCTTAATCCAGCGGGGGGGCTTAGAGACCCAGTACTTC. Translation gives CASSLIQRGGLETQYF.

The chain recombines TRBV4-1 with TRBJ2-1; D might be TRBD1 or TRBD2, each matching 6 bases. The CDR3 runs to 16 residues. Germline V CDR1 and CDR2: MGHRA, YSYEKL. Trimming removed 4 bases at V and 2 bases at J, with 15 bases between. CDR3 DNA sequence: TGCGCCAGCAGCCTGTATGGAGGGGGTACCTACAATGAGCAGTTCTTC. This translates into CASSLYGGGTYNEQFF.

V usage is TRBV19 and J usage is TRBJ2-2; 10 positions match TRBD1. CDR1 and CDR2 from the germline V gene are LNHDA and SQIVND (reference sequence). The length of the CDR3 is 15 residues. With 5 bases clipped from V and 5 bases from J, the junction kept 5 bases outside the gene matches. CDR3 in amino acids: CASSPWTGGTGELFF. The CDR3 DNA reads as TGTGCCAGTAGTCCCTGGACAGGGGGTACCGGGGAGCTGTTTTTT.

This rearrangement joins TRBV6-4 to TRBJ2-2, with TRBD1 identical over 7 bases. The V gene end was trimmed by 2 bases and the J gene end by 3 bases; junction bases not matched to a gene: 6. Germline CDR1 MRHNA, CDR2 SNTAGT. CDR3 size: 16 residues. DNA of the CDR3: TGTGCCAGCAGTGACAAGGGGGCAGGGGACACCGGGGAGCTGTTTTTT. Protein product: CASSDKGAGDTGELFF.

This chain joins TRBV27 and TRBJ2-3; TRBD2 agrees at 11 bases. From germline, CDR1 is MNHEY and CDR2 SMNVEV (reference sequence). The CDR3 is made up of 16 amino acids. Germline trimming cut 4 bases from V and 0 bases from J; bases unmatched to any gene: 3. In DNA form, the CDR3 reads TGTGCCAGCAGTTCTAGCGGGGGGTTTAGCACAGATACGCAGTATTTT. Its translation is CASSSSGGFSTDTQYF.

This clone was observed a single time. The CDR3 loop reads CASSDALGDTTGELFF. CDR3 nucleotide sequence: TGTGCCAGCAGTGACGCCTTAGGGGATACCACCGGGGAGCTGTTTTTT. J is TRBJ2-2 and V is TRBV6-1, with D possibly being TRBD1 (5 bases). Trimming took 3 bases from V and 4 from J, leaving 15 bases between them. The CDR3 is made up of 16 amino acids. Germline CDR1 is MNHNS and CDR2 is SASEGT.

CDR3 sequence: CASSPDRPLDPLNTGELFF. CDR3 coding DNA: TGTGCCAGCAGCCCGGACAGGCCCCTGGACCCTCTGAACACCGGGGAGCTGTTTTTT. This chain joins TRBV13 and TRBJ2-2, with TRBD1 matching over 7 bases. Germline V lookup: CDR1 PRHDT, CDR2 FYEKMQ (reference sequence). V dropped 5 bases and J dropped 1; count of bases not matched to a gene: 16. The length of the CDR3 is 19 residues.

V is TRBV7-2 and J is TRBJ2-7; 7 nucleotides line up with TRBD1. The CDR3 consists of 14 residues. Germline loops: CDR1 SGHTA, CDR2 FQGNSA. Trimming cost V 1 base and J 4 bases; bases outside gene matches: 4. CDR3 sequence (DNA): TGTGCCAGCAGCTTAGTAGGGGGACAGTACGAGCAGTACTTC. Amino acids: CASSLVGGQYEQYF. Full variable domain (rest looked up from reference TRBV7-2 and TRBJ2-7): GAGVSQSPSNKVTEKGKDVELRCDPISGHTALYWYRQSLGQGLEFLIYFQGNSAPDKSGLPSDRFSAERTGGSVSTLTIQRTQQEDSAVYLCASSLVGGQYEQYFGPGTRLTVT.

The chain is built from TRBV7-9 and TRBJ1-1; 9 nucleotides match TRBD1. Germline V gene sequence: CDR1 SEHNR, CDR2 FQNEAQ (reference sequence). V was clipped by 6 bases and J by 2 bases; unmatched bases: 4. The CDR3 loop spans 14 amino acids. CDR3 sequence (DNA): TGTGCCAGCAGACCGACAGGGGGAAACACTGAAGCTTTCTTT. This translates into CASRPTGGNTEAFF. The full variable domain, in which reference TRBV7-9 and TRBJ1-1 provide the parts outside the CDR3, is DTGVSQNPRHKITKRGQNVTFRCDPISEHNRLYWYRQTLGQGPEFLTYFQNEAQLEKSRLLSDRFSAERPKGSFSTLEIQRTEQGDSAMYLCASRPTGGNTEAFFGQGTRLTVV.

CDR3 in amino acids: CASSPSLVVQETQYF. DNA of the CDR3: TGCGCCAGCAGCCCATCCCTGGTTGTTCAAGAGACCCAGTACTTC. This chain joins TRBV5-1 and TRBJ2-5; D is unresolved. Between the trimmed V and J ends, which lost 4 bases and 2 bases, there was a span of 15 bases. The CDR3 consists of 15 residues. Germline values: CDR1 SGHRS, CDR2 YFSETQ.

This chain links TRBV30 with TRBJ2-7; D remains ambiguous. Per germline, CDR1 GTSNPN and CDR2 SVGIG (reference sequence). The CDR3 sequence is 12 residues long. V was pared by 3 bases and J by 3 bases, with 9 bases between. The CDR3 protein is CAWSRARYEQYF. In nucleotides, the CDR3 is TGTGCCTGGAGCCGGGCCCGCTACGAGCAGTACTTC.

The chain combines TRBV30 with TRBJ1-2; TRBD1 aligns across 8 bases. The CDR3 has 12 amino acids. J gave up 11 bases and V 0 bases, and 5 bases lay outside the gene matches. The germline V gene encodes CDR1 GTSNPN and CDR2 SVGIG (reference sequence). The CDR3 loop reads CAWSVQDRVYTF. The CDR3 nucleotides are TGTGCCTGGAGTGTACAGGACAGGGTATACACCTTC.

V and J are TRBV4-1 and TRBJ2-2; TRBD1 matches 11 bases. J gave up 3 bases and V 0 bases, and 9 bases lay outside the gene matches. Germline-derived CDR1 and CDR2 are MGHRA and YSYEKL. This CDR3 region has 19 residues. Here the CDR3 DNA reads TGCGCCAGCAGCCAAGACCCTATTGGACAGGGGGCATACACCGGGGAGCTGTTTTTT. Its protein is CASSQDPIGQGAYTGELFF.

The J gene is TRBJ2-3, the V gene TRBV11-2; TRBD2 agrees at 7 bases. The V gene's germline CDR1 is SGHAT and CDR2 FQNNGV. J lost 2 bases, V lost 7 bases, and 9 bases had no gene match. This CDR3 is 15 amino acids long. CDR3 nucleotide sequence: TGTGCCAGCATTCTCCGGGACTACGTCACAGATACGCAGTATTTT. Translated: CASILRDYVTDTQYF.

The rearrangement links TRBV5-1 to TRBJ1-5, with TRBD1 matching over 8 bases. The ends lost 0 bases at V and 6 bases at J; junction bases unmatched: 5. The CDR3 consists of 15 residues. CDR1 and CDR2 (germline): SGHRS, YFSETQ. The CDR3 sequence is CASSLVHRGSQPQHF. CDR3 coding DNA: TGCGCCAGCAGCTTGGTCCACAGGGGGAGTCAGCCCCAGCATTTT.